Listed here are 21 T cell receptor beta chains from one sample, sequenced in a study of graft-versus-host responses after intestinal transplantation. Assay used: immunoSEQ multiplex PCR; TCRdb lists only in-frame clones, some missing. The data contain around 78,000 clones, about nine tenths of them singletons. For these TCRs, the target antigens are not known. The material was unstimulated CD8+ T cells sorted from spleen or lymph node cells, obtained before transplant. These receptors were obtained from a human donor who was the organ donor for an intestinal transplant.

The CDR3 nucleotides are TGTGCCAGCAGTCCCCCAACAGGGTTTAGCACAGATACGCAGTATTTT. This sequence encodes CASSPPTGFSTDTQYF. The chain is built from TRBV27 and TRBJ2-3; the D gene is possibly TRBD1 (6 bases). The length of the CDR3 is 16 residues. Trimming stripped 5 bases from V and 0 bases from J, with 15 bases between. Germline V gene sequence: CDR1 MNHEY, CDR2 SMNVEV (reference sequence).

The chain employs TRBV9 and TRBJ2-1; 9 bases fit TRBD2. V shed 0 bases, J shed 4 bases, and the junction held 5 bases outside the gene matches. Germline V gene sequence: CDR1 SGDLS, CDR2 YYNGEE. This CDR3 comprises 16 residues. The CDR3 sequence: CASSVGSAGGYNEQFF. CDR3 DNA sequence: TGTGCCAGCAGCGTAGGGTCGGCGGGGGGGTACAATGAGCAGTTCTTC.

This chain links TRBV30 with TRBJ2-7; D is ambiguous. Trimming cost V 2 bases and J 3 bases, with 8 bases left between them. CDR3 length equals 12 residues. CDR1 and CDR2 (germline): GTSNPN, SVGIG (reference sequence). The CDR3 DNA reads as TGTGCCTGGAGTAACGCGCACTACGAGCAGTACTTC. Translated, it gives CAWSNAHYEQYF.

V is TRBV4-1 and J is TRBJ1-1, with TRBD1 as a possible D gene (6 bases). The CDR3 has 14 residues. Germline V gene sequence: CDR1 MGHRA, CDR2 YSYEKL. Trimming stripped 10 bases from V and 3 bases from J, with 18 bases between. The CDR3 sequence: CAIPRGREDTEAFF. CDR3 sequence (DNA): TGCGCCATCCCCCGGGGGCGGGAGGACACTGAAGCTTTCTTT.

The sample holds one count of this clone. This rearrangement joins TRBV15 to TRBJ1-5; perhaps TRBD1 as D (6 bases). Germline V gene sequence: CDR1 LNHNV, CDR2 YYDKDF (reference sequence). This CDR3 has 18 amino acids. V dropped 1 base and J dropped 1 base, with 17 bases sitting between them. The CDR3: CATSRGVGAGESNQPQHF. CDR3 DNA sequence: TGTGCCACCAGCAGAGGGGTGGGGGCCGGGGAAAGCAATCAGCCCCAGCATTTT. The full variable domain, in which reference TRBV15 and TRBJ1-5 provide the parts outside the CDR3, is DAMVIQNPRYQVTQFGKPVTLSCSQTLNHNVMYWYQQKSSQAPKLLFHYYDKDFNNEADTPDNFQSRRPNTSFCFLDIRSPGLGDTAMYLCATSRGVGAGESNQPQHFGDGTRLSIL.

The chain recombines TRBV25-1 with TRBJ2-7; D gene unclear. Germline values: CDR1 MGHDK, CDR2 SYGVNS. The CDR3 sequence is 12 residues long. V was shortened by 3 bases and J by 6 bases, with 9 bases between the two germline ends. The CDR3 coding sequence is TGTGCCAGCAGTGAGTCGGGTCGCGAGCAGTACTTC. Translation gives CASSESGREQYF.

The chain has TRBV15 and TRBJ2-4, with D perhaps being TRBD1 or TRBD2 (6 bases each). V was pared by 6 bases and J by 4 bases, with 22 bases between. The CDR3 is 17 amino acids. The germline CDR1 and CDR2 sequences are LNHNV and YYDKDF (reference sequence). CDR3 in DNA: TGTGCCACCAGTGATGATCTGGGGGGCCGGATAAAAAACATTCAGTACTTC. This sequence encodes CATSDDLGGRIKNIQYF.

This chain links TRBV4-2 with TRBJ1-1; D gene ambiguous. The V gene lost 5 bases and the J gene lost 4 bases, with 14 bases spanning the gap. The CDR3 is 14 amino acids. Looked up from germline, CDR1 is LGHNA and CDR2 is YNFKEQ. CDR3 nucleotides: TGTGCCAGCAGCTACGTGGGGAGGGCCACTGAAGCTTTCTTT. It is translated as CASSYVGRATEAFF.

The chain has TRBV11-2 and TRBJ1-1, with D perhaps TRBD1 (5 bases). The CDR3 runs 13 residues. Germline CDR1 is SGHAT and CDR2 is FQNNGV. V was clipped by 1 base and J by 4 bases, with 7 bases between them. The chain's CDR3 is CASSLVQATEAFF. The CDR3 DNA sequence: TGTGCCAGCAGCTTAGTACAGGCCACTGAAGCTTTCTTT. The full variable domain, with the rest looked up from reference TRBV11-2 and TRBJ1-1, is EAGVAQSPRYKIIEKRQSVAFWCNPISGHATLYWYQQILGQGPKLLIQFQNNGVVDDSQLPKDRFSAERLKGVDSTLKIQPAKLEDSAVYLCASSLVQATEAFFGQGTRLTVV.

The chain carries TRBV6-5 and TRBJ1-2; tentative D call: TRBD1 (5 bases). The germline CDR1 and CDR2 sequences are MNHEY and SVGAGI. This CDR3 is built from 16 residues. V shed 0 bases and J shed 5 bases, with 16 bases lying between them. The CDR3 coding sequence is TGTGCCAGCAGTTACTCTTTTTTCGGGGGAGATTATGGCTACACCTTC. Translating gives CASSYSFFGGDYGYTF.

The chain joins TRBV5-1 to TRBJ2-3; TRBD1 or TRBD2 may be the D gene (5 bases each). CDR1 SGHRS and CDR2 YFSETQ come from the germline V gene. This CDR3 region has 13 residues. Trimming shortened V by 4 bases and J by 3 bases, and 9 bases separated the two germline ends. The CDR3 DNA reads TGCGCCAGCAGCCCAGGGACGACAGATACGCAGTATTTT. Its protein product is CASSPGTTDTQYF.

The chain has TRBV27 and TRBJ1-1; D is ambiguous. This CDR3 contains 14 residues. Trimming left V 5 bases short and J 3 bases short, with 13 bases between. The germline V gene has CDR1 MNHEY and CDR2 SMNVEV (reference sequence). The CDR3 coding sequence is TGTGCCAGCAGTAAAAGGCGAGCGGACACTGAAGCTTTCTTT. It codes for CASSKRRADTEAFF.

This CDR3 reads CASSPNLLAYNEQFF. The CDR3 DNA sequence: TGTGCCAGCAGCCCCAACCTACTGGCGTACAATGAGCAGTTCTTC. The V call is TRBV11-2, the J call TRBJ2-1; D is undetermined. The CDR3 length is 15 residues. The V and J ends lost 5 bases and 4 bases respectively, with 15 bases between them. CDR1 and CDR2 (germline): SGHAT, FQNNGV.

The chain carries TRBV5-1 and TRBJ1-2, with D possibly TRBD1 on 5 matching bases. This CDR3 has 15 residues. The V end lost 1 base, the J end lost 2 bases, and 12 bases lay between the germline ends. Germline assignment: CDR1 SGHRS and CDR2 YFSETQ. The CDR3 reads CASSLSGGLNYGYTF. The CDR3 DNA sequence: TGCGCCAGCAGCTTGTCGGGGGGTCTAAACTATGGCTACACCTTC.

The rearrangement joins TRBV7-3 to TRBJ2-3; TRBD2 matches 11 bases. CDR3 length: 16 residues. Losses at the gene ends were 5 bases for V and 4 bases for J; bases not matched to a gene: 8. CDR1 is SGHTA, CDR2 FQGTGA, per germline. CDR3 in DNA: TGTGCCAGCAGCGGTTTAGCGGGGGGGTCCCCAGATACGCAGTATTTT. This codes for CASSGLAGGSPDTQYF.

V gene TRBV6-1 combines with J gene TRBJ2-3, with D uncertain. CDR1 MNHNS and CDR2 SASEGT come from the germline V gene. The CDR3 loop spans 16 amino acids. V was pared by 0 bases and J by 0 bases, with 10 bases between. CDR3 sequence (DNA): TGTGCCAGCAGTGAAGCCTACCGATCTAGCACAGATACGCAGTATTTT. It codes for CASSEAYRSSTDTQYF.

The chain couples TRBV7-3 to TRBJ2-3; D call uncertain. Trimming stripped 5 bases from V and 3 bases from J, with 6 bases between. CDR1 and CDR2 from the germline V gene are SGHTA and FQGTGA. This CDR3 is built from 12 residues. CDR3 amino acids: CASSPPTDTQYF. The CDR3 DNA reads TGTGCCAGCAGCCCACCGACAGATACGCAGTATTTT.

This clone came up once. This chain uses TRBV5-1 with TRBJ1-1, with 9 bases aligning to TRBD1. CDR3 length equals 17 residues. V lost 3 bases, J lost 5 bases, and 14 bases stayed unmatched. The germline gives CDR1 SGHRS, CDR2 YFSETQ. The CDR3 bases are TGCGCCAGCAGCTCCGGGACAGGGTCTGTGTCAGGGACTGAAGCTTTCTTT. Its protein product is CASSSGTGSVSGTEAFF.

The rearrangement joins TRBV6-1 to TRBJ2-7, with D perhaps TRBD2 (6 bases). The length of the CDR3 is 15 residues. The V gene's germline CDR1 is MNHNS and CDR2 SASEGT. Trimming took 6 bases from V and 7 from J, leaving 22 bases between them. The CDR3 loop is CASSPLRRGSGEQYF. The CDR3 DNA reads TGTGCCAGCAGCCCTTTGAGGAGGGGTTCGGGGGAGCAGTACTTC.

For this clone: A junction boundary mismatches the germline segment, possibly from a read error. This chain uses TRBV2 with TRBJ1-1; D is undetermined. The CDR3 extends over 10 amino acids. CDR1 and CDR2 from the germline V gene are SNHLY and FYNNEI. The DNA of the CDR3 is TGTGCCAGCAGTGAGTCTACCCCCCGATTT. It codes for CASSESTPRF.

The CDR3: CASSLGVNQPQHF. CDR3 coding DNA: TGCGCCAGCAGCTTGGGGGTGAATCAGCCCCAGCATTTT. The rearrangement uses TRBV5-1 and TRBJ1-5; D ambiguous. V shed 0 bases and J shed 4 bases, with 5 bases lying between them. Germline V gene lookup returns CDR1 SGHRS and CDR2 YFSETQ. This CDR3 is 13 amino acids long.